Presented here are 4 T cell receptor beta chains from one specimen sequenced in a study of T cell responses to AZD1222 COVID-19 vaccine. Libraries were prepared by immunoSEQ multiplex PCR; TCRdb keeps only in-frame clonotypes and omits some of them. The sample has some 160,000 clones, around 94% seen once; the top ten hold roughly 0.9%. The sequencing used peripheral blood, collected on day 0 of AZD1222 vaccination. The receptors come from an adult in good health.

J is TRBJ2-3 and V is TRBV2, with D possibly TRBD2 on 7 matching bases. Germline V gene sequence: CDR1 SNHLY, CDR2 FYNNEI. The CDR3 contains 13 residues. Trimming cost V 10 bases and J 5 bases, with 16 bases left between them. CDR3 amino acids: CANRRGREDTQYF. CDR3 sequence (DNA): TGTGCCAACCGGCGGGGGCGGGAAGATACGCAGTATTTT.

The chain carries TRBV9 and TRBJ1-4; TRBD1 matches at 8 bases. The CDR3 runs to 16 residues. The V and J ends lost 0 bases and 8 bases, in that order; junction bases with no gene match: 9. Looked up from germline, CDR1 is SGDLS and CDR2 is YYNGEE. CDR3: CASSVATGGHKEKLFF. CDR3 coding DNA: TGTGCCAGCAGCGTAGCTACAGGGGGGCATAAGGAAAAACTGTTTTTT.

The V call is TRBV7-9, the J call TRBJ1-5; a possible D gene is TRBD1 (6 bases). This CDR3 region has 18 residues. Germline loops: CDR1 SEHNR, CDR2 FQNEAQ (reference sequence). V lost 5 bases, J lost 0 bases, and 20 bases lay in between. CDR3 amino acids: CASSHGASGDYSNQPQHF. The CDR3 DNA follows: TGTGCCAGCAGCCATGGGGCATCAGGGGACTATAGCAATCAGCCCCAGCATTTT.

The gene calls are TRBV19 and TRBJ1-2; 10 bases are a match to TRBD1. Germline CDR1 is LNHDA and CDR2 is SQIVND (reference sequence). Losses at the gene ends were 4 bases for V and 5 bases for J; bases not matched to a gene: 4. The CDR3 runs to 14 residues. In DNA form, the CDR3 reads TGTGCCAGTAGTAAAAGGGACAGGGGATATGGCTACACCTTC. Translation: CASSKRDRGYGYTF. Full variable domain (rest looked up from reference TRBV19 and TRBJ1-2): DGGITQSPKYLFRKEGQNVTLSCEQNLNHDAMYWYRQDPGQGLRLIYYSQIVNDFQKGDIAEGYSVSREKKESFPLTVTSAQKNPTAFYLCASSKRDRGYGYTFGSGTRLTVV.